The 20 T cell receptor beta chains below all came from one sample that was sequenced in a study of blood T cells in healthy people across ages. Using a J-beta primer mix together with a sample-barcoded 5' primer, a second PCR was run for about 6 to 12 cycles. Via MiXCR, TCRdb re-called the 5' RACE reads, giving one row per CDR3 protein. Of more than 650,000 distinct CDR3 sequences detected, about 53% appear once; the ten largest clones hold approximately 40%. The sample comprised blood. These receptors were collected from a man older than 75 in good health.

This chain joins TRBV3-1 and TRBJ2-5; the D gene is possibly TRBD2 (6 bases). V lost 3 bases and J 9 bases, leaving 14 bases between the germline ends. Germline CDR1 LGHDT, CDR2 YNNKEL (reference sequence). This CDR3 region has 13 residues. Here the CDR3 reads CASSHYGPGAQYF. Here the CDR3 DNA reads TGTGCCAGCAGCCATTACGGTCCGGGGGCCCAGTACTTC.

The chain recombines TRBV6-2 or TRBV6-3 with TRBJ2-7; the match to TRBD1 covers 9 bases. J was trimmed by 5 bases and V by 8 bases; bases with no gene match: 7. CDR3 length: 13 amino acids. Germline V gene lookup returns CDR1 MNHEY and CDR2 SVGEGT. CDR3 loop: CASGDRVADEQYF. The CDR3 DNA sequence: TGTGCCAGCGGGGACAGGGTGGCGGACGAGCAGTACTTC.

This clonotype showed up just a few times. CDR3 in DNA: TGCAGTGCTAGAGATCGTCGCTATAATGAAAAACTGTTTTTT. Amino acid sequence: CSARDRRYNEKLFF. V is TRBV20-1 and J is TRBJ1-4; no reliable D call. CDR1 is DFQATT and CDR2 is SNEGSKA in the germline V gene (reference sequence). This CDR3 is 14 amino acids long. V was clipped by 0 bases and J by 4 bases, with 9 bases between them.

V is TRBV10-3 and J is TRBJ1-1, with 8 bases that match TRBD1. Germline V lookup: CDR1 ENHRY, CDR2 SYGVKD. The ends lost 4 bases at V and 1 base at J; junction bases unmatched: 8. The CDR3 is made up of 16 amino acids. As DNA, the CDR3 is TGTGCCATCAGTGCCACAGGACAGGGTCGGAACACTGAAGCTTTCTTT. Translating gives CAISATGQGRNTEAFF.

CDR3 sequence (DNA): TGCAGCGTTGACGCGTACGCATATAATGAGCAGTTCTTC. It specifies CSVDAYAYNEQFF. This chain links TRBV29-1 with TRBJ2-7; the D is unclear. The DNA end lines up better with TRBJ2-1; the J call may be wrong. Germline CDR1 is SQVTM and CDR2 is ANQGSEA. The CDR3 contains 13 residues.

The CDR3 bases are TGCAGCGTTGAAATCCCAGGGAACTACGAGCAGTACTTC. Residues: CSVEIPGNYEQYF. The chain joins TRBV29-1 to TRBJ2-7; TRBD1 is a possible D gene (5 bases). This CDR3 contains 13 residues. The V gene lost 2 bases and the J gene lost 3 bases, with 11 bases spanning the gap. Germline values: CDR1 SQVTM, CDR2 ANQGSEA.

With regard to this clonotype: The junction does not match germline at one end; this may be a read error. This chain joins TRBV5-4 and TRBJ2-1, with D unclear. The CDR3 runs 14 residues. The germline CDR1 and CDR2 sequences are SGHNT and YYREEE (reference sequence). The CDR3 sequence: CAGSLLTDYNEQFF. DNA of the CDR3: TGTGCCGGCAGCTTGCTTACGGACTACAATGAGCAGTTCTTC.

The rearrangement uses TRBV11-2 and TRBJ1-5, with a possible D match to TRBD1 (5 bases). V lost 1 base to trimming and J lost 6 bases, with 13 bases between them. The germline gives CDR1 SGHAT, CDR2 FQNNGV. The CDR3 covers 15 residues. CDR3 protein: CASSLGGDTRQPQHF. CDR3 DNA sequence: TGTGCCAGCAGCTTAGGGGGGGATACTCGTCAGCCCCAGCATTTT.

The chain's CDR3 is CASSQRGRGSTGELFF. CDR3 in DNA: TGTGCCAGCAGCCAACGGGGCAGGGGCTCCACCGGGGAGCTGTTTTTT. This chain links TRBV14 with TRBJ2-2, with D possibly matching TRBD1 (6 bases). Looked up from germline, CDR1 is SGHDN and CDR2 is FVKESK. This CDR3 contains 16 residues. Trimming removed 2 bases at V and 4 bases at J, with 14 bases between.

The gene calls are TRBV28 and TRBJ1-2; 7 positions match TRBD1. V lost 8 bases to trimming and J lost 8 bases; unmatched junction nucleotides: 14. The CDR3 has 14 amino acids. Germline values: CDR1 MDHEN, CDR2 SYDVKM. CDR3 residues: CASRTTGEVRGYTF. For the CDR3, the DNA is TGTGCCAGCCGTACTACAGGGGAAGTACGGGGCTACACCTTC.

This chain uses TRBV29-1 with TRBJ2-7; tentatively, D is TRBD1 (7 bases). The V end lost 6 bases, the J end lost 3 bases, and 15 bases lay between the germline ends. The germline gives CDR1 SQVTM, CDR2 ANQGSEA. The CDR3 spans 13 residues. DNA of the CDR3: TGCAGCGTCGAACAGGGGACTTTCTACGAGCAGTACTTC. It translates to CSVEQGTFYEQYF.

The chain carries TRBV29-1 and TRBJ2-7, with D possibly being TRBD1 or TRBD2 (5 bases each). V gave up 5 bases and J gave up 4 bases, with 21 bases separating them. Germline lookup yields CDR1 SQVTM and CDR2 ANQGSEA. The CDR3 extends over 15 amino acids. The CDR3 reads CSVRPGAGRNYEQYF. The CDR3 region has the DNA TGCAGCGTTAGGCCCGGGGCAGGGCGCAATTACGAGCAGTACTTC.

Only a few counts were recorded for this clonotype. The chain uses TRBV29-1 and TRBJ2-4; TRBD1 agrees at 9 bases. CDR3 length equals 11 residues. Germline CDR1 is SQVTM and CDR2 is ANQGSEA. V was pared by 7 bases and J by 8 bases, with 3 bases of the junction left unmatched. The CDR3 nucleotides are TGCAGCGGACGGACAGGGGACATTCAGTACTTC. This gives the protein CSGRTGDIQYF.

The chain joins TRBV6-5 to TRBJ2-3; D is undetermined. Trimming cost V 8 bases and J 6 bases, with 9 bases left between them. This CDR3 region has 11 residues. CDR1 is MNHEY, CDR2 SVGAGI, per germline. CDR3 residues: CASHGGDTQYF. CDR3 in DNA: TGTGCCAGCCATGGTGGGGATACGCAGTATTTT.

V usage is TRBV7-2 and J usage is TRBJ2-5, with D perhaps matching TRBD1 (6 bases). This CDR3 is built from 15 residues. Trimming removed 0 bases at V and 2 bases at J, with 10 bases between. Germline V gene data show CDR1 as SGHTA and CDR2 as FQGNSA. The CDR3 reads CASSLALGAQETQYF. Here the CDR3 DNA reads TGTGCCAGCAGCTTAGCGCTGGGGGCTCAAGAGACCCAGTACTTC.

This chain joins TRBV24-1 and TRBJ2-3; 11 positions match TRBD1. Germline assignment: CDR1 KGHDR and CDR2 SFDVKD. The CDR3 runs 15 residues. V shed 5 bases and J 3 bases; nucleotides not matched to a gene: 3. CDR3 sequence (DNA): TGTGCCACCAGTGGCGGACAGGGGGCAACAGATACGCAGTATTTT. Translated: CATSGGQGATDTQYF.

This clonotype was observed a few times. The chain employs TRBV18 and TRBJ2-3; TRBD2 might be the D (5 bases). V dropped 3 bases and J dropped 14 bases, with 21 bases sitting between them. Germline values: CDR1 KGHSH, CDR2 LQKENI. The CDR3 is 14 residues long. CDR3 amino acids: CASSPLDPGRYAYF. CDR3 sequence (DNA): TGTGCCAGCTCACCCTTGGACCCGGGAAGGTACGCGTATTTT.

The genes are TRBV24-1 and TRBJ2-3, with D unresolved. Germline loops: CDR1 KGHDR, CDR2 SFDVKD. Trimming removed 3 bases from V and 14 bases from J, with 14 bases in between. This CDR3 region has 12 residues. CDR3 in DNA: TGTGCCACCAGTGATACTCTCTTCCCCGCGTATTTT. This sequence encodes CATSDTLFPAYF.

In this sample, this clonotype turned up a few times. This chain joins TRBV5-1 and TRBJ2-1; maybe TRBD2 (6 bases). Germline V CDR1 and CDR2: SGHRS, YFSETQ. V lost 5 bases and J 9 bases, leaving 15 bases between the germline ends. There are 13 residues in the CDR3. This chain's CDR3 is CASRGQFGSEQFF. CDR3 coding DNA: TGCGCCAGCAGAGGCCAGTTCGGGAGTGAGCAGTTCTTC.

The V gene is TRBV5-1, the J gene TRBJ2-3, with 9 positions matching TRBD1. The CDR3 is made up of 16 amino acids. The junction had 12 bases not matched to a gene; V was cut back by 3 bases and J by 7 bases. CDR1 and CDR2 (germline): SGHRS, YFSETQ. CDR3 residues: CASSSDGQGIVYTQYF. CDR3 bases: TGCGCCAGCAGCTCGGACGGACAGGGGATCGTTTATACGCAGTATTTT.